This TCR beta chain was sequenced in a study of OX40 agonist ivuxolimab in advanced cancers. Whole-study findings and limits: On average, CD8+ T cells showed a greater number of expanded clones than CD4+. Clonal expansion from baseline to week 6 occurred in both CD4+ and CD8+ T cells.

Remarks on this clone: Antigen unknown.

With baseline, cycle 4 day 1, and cycle 7 day 1 as timepoints, blood was sampled. Germline trimming cut 5 bases from V and 2 bases from J; bases unmatched to any gene: 7. Germline CDR1 reads MNHNY; CDR2 reads SVGAGI (reference sequence). The CDR3 is 16 residues long. Here immunoSEQ multiplex PCR was the method, and the copy in TCRdb shows in-frame clones only, minus some. The sample records tens of thousands of clones, 65% to 90% being singletons. This clonotype was obtained from an adult with an advanced solid tumor such as melanoma, head and neck, liver or kidney cancer. V is TRBV6-6 and J is TRBJ1-1, with 11 positions matching TRBD1. The sequencing used CD4+ or CD8+ T cells sorted from blood, collected in a trial of the OX40 agonist ivuxolimab. DNA of the CDR3: TGTGCCAGCAGTACAGGGACAGGGGGAGGTAACACTGAAGCTTTCTTT. This translates into CASSTGTGGGNTEAFF.